Listed below are T cell receptor beta chains from one sample, sequenced in a study of blood T cells in healthy people across ages. TCRdb re-called the 5' RACE reads through MiXCR, storing one row per CDR3 protein. The sample comprises some 940,000 distinct CDR3 sequences, almost 30% of which are singletons, and roughly a tenth rests with the top ten. The data were also submitted as part of a second study, on T cells of mothers and their children.

Sequenced material: blood. All receptors come from a woman aged 40 to 50 in good health. CDR3s include the opening cysteine and the closing phenylalanine or tryptophan. A D gene is named only where the DNA matches it firmly. A clone size is listed for some rows: how often the clone was seen (once, few, many), or a class if it is expanded.

clone size	J gene	V gene	D gene	CDR3 protein	CDR3 DNA
few	TRBJ2-7	TRBV6-5	TRBD2	CASSPTSLDEQYF	TGTGCCAGCAGCCCGACTAGCCTCGATGAGCAGTACTTC
.	TRBJ2-6	TRBV6-5	TRBD1	CASSYLSRGSGQGPGANVLTF	TGTGCCAGCAGTTATTTGAGTAGAGGTTCGGGACAGGGACCTGGGGCCAACGTCCTGACTTTC
many	TRBJ2-1	TRBV4-1	TRBD1	CASSQVRPQGAEQFF	TGCGCCAGCAGCCAAGTGAGGCCCCAGGGGGCTGAGCAGTTCTTC
many	TRBJ2-7	TRBV28	.	CASSFWAGGSYEQYF	TGTGCCAGCAGTTTTTGGGCAGGAGGGTCCTACGAGCAGTACTTC
once	TRBJ2-5	TRBV5-6	.	CASSLEGTSRVVTQYF	TGTGCCAGCAGCTTGGAGGGCACTAGCAGGGTGGTGACCCAGTACTTC
many	TRBJ1-2	TRBV29-1	TRBD1	CSVEGTGAFAYGYTF	TGCAGCGTTGAAGGGACAGGGGCCTTTGCTTATGGCTACACCTTC
.	TRBJ1-5	TRBV28	.	CASRGGNSNQSQHF	TGTGCCAGCAGAGGGGGGAATAGCAATCAGTCCCAGCATTTT
.	TRBJ1-1	TRBV6-1	.	CASSEWGTEAFF	TGTGCCAGCAGTGAATGGGGCACTGAAGCTTTCTTT
.	TRBJ2-5	TRBV3-1	TRBD2	CASSTPRLAKGETQYF	TGTGCCAGCAGCACCCCTCGACTAGCCAAGGGAGAGACCCAGTACTTC
.	TRBJ1-1	TRBV5-1	TRBD1	CASSFIQGASTEAFF	TGTGCCAGCAGCTTCATACAGGGGGCTAGCACTGAAGCTTTCTTT
.	TRBJ2-3	TRBV5-1	TRBD2	CASSLGGLAGGSSTDTQYF	TGCGCCAGCAGCTTGGGCGGACTAGCGGGTGGATCTAGCACAGATACGCAGTATTTT
.	TRBJ2-1	TRBV24-1	.	CATSDPGQRGYNEQFF	TGTGCCACCAGTGATCCAGGACAGAGGGGCTACAATGAGCAGTTCTTC
.	TRBJ1-2	TRBV29-1	.	CSVEDWEVALYGYTF	TGCAGCGTTGAAGATTGGGAGGTAGCTCTCTATGGCTACACCTTC
.	TRBJ1-2	TRBV7-2	TRBD1	CACSTDRGPYGYTF	TGTGCCTGCAGCACGGACAGGGGCCCTTATGGCTACACCTTC
.	TRBJ1-1	TRBV7-9	.	CASSATANTEAFF	TGTGCCAGCAGCGCGACGGCTAACACTGAAGCTTTCTTT
once	TRBJ2-3	TRBV5-1	TRBD1	CASSRWTGDETDTQYF	TGCGCCAGCAGCCGTTGGACAGGGGACGAAACAGATACGCAGTATTTT
.	TRBJ1-5	TRBV3-1	.	CASSQAPGQPQHF	TGTGCCAGCAGCCAAGCCCCCGGACAGCCCCAGCATTTT
many	TRBJ2-5	TRBV9	.	CASSVRGLGQETQYF	TGTGCCAGCAGCGTACGTGGTCTTGGACAAGAGACCCAGTACTTC
.	TRBJ2-7	TRBV6-1	.	CASRESAPSYEQYF	TGTGCCAGCAGGGAGAGTGCCCCATCCTACGAGCAGTACTTC
.	TRBJ2-1	TRBV11-2	.	CASSLDIEEGVTNEQFF	TGTGCCAGCAGCTTAGATATTGAGGAGGGGGTGACGAATGAGCAGTTCTTC
.	TRBJ2-3	TRBV9	TRBD2	CASRPAGGPDTQYF	TGTGCCAGCAGGCCAGCGGGAGGCCCAGATACGCAGTATTTT
many	TRBJ1-2	TRBV5-1	.	CASSSNLHYGYTF	TGCGCCAGCAGCTCGAACCTCCACTATGGCTACACCTTC
.	TRBJ1-5	TRBV7-9	.	CASSPLGQPQHF	TGTGCCAGCAGCCCCCTCGGTCAGCCCCAGCATTTT
.	TRBJ2-5	TRBV5-1	.	CASSHRESQYF	TGCGCCAGCAGCCACAGAGAGTCCCAGTACTTC
many	TRBJ2-7	TRBV27	TRBD1	CASSSPGQGAFYEQYF	TGTGCCAGCAGTTCCCCGGGACAGGGGGCTTTTTACGAGCAGTACTTC
many	TRBJ2-7	TRBV7-2	.	CASSSPLHRYEQYF	TGTGCCAGCAGCTCCCCCTTACACCGCTACGAGCAGTACTTC
.	TRBJ2-5	TRBV7-7	.	CTSSSTGASQETQYF	TGTACTAGCAGCTCTACAGGGGCCTCCCAAGAGACCCAGTACTTC
many	TRBJ2-1	TRBV7-3	.	CASSDDNEDNEQFF	TGTGCCAGCAGCGACGATAATGAGGACAATGAGCAGTTCTTC
many	TRBJ2-1	TRBV20-1	.	CSAIKTVITYNEQFF	TGCAGTGCTATTAAGACAGTGATCACCTACAATGAGCAGTTCTTC
many	TRBJ2-3	TRBV5-1	.	CASSFGDTDTQYF	TGCGCCAGCAGCTTCGGGGACACAGATACGCAGTATTTT
many	TRBJ2-3	TRBV6-5	TRBD2	CASSYSGRGGAADTQYF	TGTGCCAGCAGTTACTCGGGGCGCGGGGGGGCGGCAGATACGCAGTATTTT
few	TRBJ2-3	TRBV5-1	.	CAGRAGQKNTDTQYF	TGCGCCGGCCGGGCCGGGCAGAAGAACACAGATACGCAGTATTTT
many	TRBJ1-2	TRBV7-3	.	CASSFGTRDGYTF	TGTGCCAGCAGCTTTGGGACGAGGGATGGCTACACCTTC
.	TRBJ2-3	TRBV15	TRBD2	CATSTGTSGYTDTQYF	TGTGCCACCAGCACGGGCACTAGCGGTTACACAGATACGCAGTATTTT
.	TRBJ2-2	TRBV5-5	.	CASSFSGHRNTGELFF	TGTGCCAGCAGCTTTTCGGGACATAGGAACACCGGGGAGCTGTTTTTT
.	TRBJ2-3	TRBV5-1	.	CASSLGRSPSDTQYF	TGCGCCAGCAGCTTGGGGCGAAGTCCGTCAGATACGCAGTATTTT
once	TRBJ2-1	TRBV7-2	.	CASSLAGLGETQFF	TGTGCCAGCAGCTTAGCCGGACTGGGGGAGACCCAGTTCTTC
few	TRBJ2-7	TRBV5-6	.	CASSTPAQGYEQYF	TGTGCCAGCAGCACACCGGCCCAGGGGTACGAGCAGTACTTC
once	TRBJ1-2	TRBV28	TRBD1	CASRDNQGALNYGYTF	TGTGCCAGCAGGGACAACCAGGGGGCTCTGAACTATGGCTACACCTTC
.	TRBJ2-7	TRBV5-5	.	CASSTKTGITYEQYF	TGTGCCAGCAGTACTAAAACAGGGATTACCTACGAGCAGTACTTC
many	TRBJ1-4	TRBV7-8	.	CASSLGQGQRNEKLFF	TGTGCCAGCAGCTTAGGGCAGGGGCAAAGAAATGAAAAACTGTTTTTT
many	TRBJ2-5	TRBV13	.	CASSLRGLETQYF	TGTGCCAGCAGCTTGAGGGGGTTGGAGACCCAGTACTTC
.	TRBJ1-4	TRBV12-3/TRBV12-4	.	CASSLSLSGTANEKLFF	TGTGCCAGCAGTTTATCGTTGTCGGGGACGGCTAATGAAAAACTGTTTTTT
.	TRBJ2-7	TRBV6-6	TRBD2	CASSYYRLAGSYEQYF	TGTGCCAGCAGTTATTACCGACTAGCGGGTAGCTACGAGCAGTACTTC